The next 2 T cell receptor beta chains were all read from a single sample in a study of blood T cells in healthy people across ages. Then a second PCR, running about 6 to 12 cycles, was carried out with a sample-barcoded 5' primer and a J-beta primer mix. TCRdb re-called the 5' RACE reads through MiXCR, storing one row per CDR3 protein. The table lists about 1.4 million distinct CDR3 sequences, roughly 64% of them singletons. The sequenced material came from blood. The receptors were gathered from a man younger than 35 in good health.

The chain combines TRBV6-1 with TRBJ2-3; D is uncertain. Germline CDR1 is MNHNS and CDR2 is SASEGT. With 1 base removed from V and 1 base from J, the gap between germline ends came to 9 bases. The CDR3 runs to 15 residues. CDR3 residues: CASSEEAVGTDTQYF. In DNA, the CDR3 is TGTGCCAGCAGTGAAGAGGCGGTGGGCACAGATACGCAGTATTTT.

CDR3 in DNA: TGTGCCATCAGTGTTGTGGCACGTAGCACAGATACGCAGTATTTT. Its protein product is CAISVVARSTDTQYF. This sequence joins TRBV10-3 and TRBJ2-3, with no clear D. Deletions cut 4 bases from V and 0 bases from J, with 11 bases between. The CDR3 extends over 15 amino acids. Per germline, CDR1 ENHRY and CDR2 SYGVKD.